These 13 T cell receptor beta chains were sequenced from one sample in a study of blood T cell repertoires in COVID-19. Method: immunoSEQ multiplex PCR; TCRdb's copy keeps in-frame clones and lacks some. The sample includes roughly 250,000 clones, 91% of them seen just once. Sequencing used peripheral blood. The receptor set was obtained from a person in their late teens or twenties with COVID-19, enrolled during active disease.

CDR3 sequence: CASSPGTGPLEQYF. The CDR3 DNA reads TGTGCCAGCTCACCAGGGACAGGGCCCCTCGAGCAGTACTTC. V is TRBV18 and J is TRBJ2-7, with 9 nucleotides matching TRBD1. CDR3 length: 14 residues. Germline V gene sequence: CDR1 KGHSH, CDR2 LQKENI. The junction had 5 bases not matched to a gene; V was cut back by 2 bases and J by 6 bases.

This chain connects TRBV24-1 to TRBJ2-2; 10 bases are shared with TRBD1. CDR3 size: 16 residues. The germline V gene has CDR1 KGHDR and CDR2 SFDVKD. V shed 3 bases, J shed 5 bases, and the junction held 5 bases outside the gene matches. CDR3 region: CATSDPTGQGTGELFF. The CDR3, as DNA: TGTGCCACCAGTGATCCCACGGGACAGGGGACCGGGGAGCTGTTTTTT.

The rearrangement joins TRBV5-6 to TRBJ2-1; no definite D call. Trimming left V 0 bases short and J 4 bases short, with 8 bases between. This CDR3 is 14 amino acids long. Germline V gives CDR1 SGHDT, CDR2 YYEEEE. The CDR3 DNA is TGTGCCAGCAGCTTGGGTACTCTTTACAATGAGCAGTTCTTC. It encodes CASSLGTLYNEQFF.

The rearrangement uses TRBV6-1 and TRBJ2-3, with 7 positions matching TRBD2. J was trimmed by 3 bases and V by 2 bases; bases with no gene match: 8. The CDR3 is 16 residues long. Germline loops: CDR1 MNHNS, CDR2 SASEGT. CDR3: CASSEIVRERTDTQYF. The CDR3 coding sequence is TGTGCCAGCAGTGAAATAGTGCGGGAGAGGACAGATACGCAGTATTTT.

As DNA, the CDR3 is TGCAGCGTCAAAATTCCCCGGGACTCGCCCACAGATACGCAGTATTTT. The encoded protein is CSVKIPRDSPTDTQYF. V and J are TRBV29-1 and TRBJ2-3, with D perhaps TRBD2 (6 bases). The germline CDR1 and CDR2 sequences are SQVTM and ANQGSEA. The CDR3 loop spans 16 amino acids. The V end lost 6 bases, the J end lost 2 bases, and 21 bases lay between the germline ends.

The CDR3 sequence is CASRFTGEAYGYTF. In DNA form, the CDR3 reads TGTGCCAGCAGGTTTACAGGGGAAGCCTATGGCTACACCTTC. The chain combines TRBV6-6 with TRBJ1-2; 7 bases align to TRBD1. Germline CDR1 is MNHNY and CDR2 is SVGAGI (reference sequence). V lost 6 bases, J lost 4 bases, and 8 bases stayed unmatched. This CDR3 spans 14 amino acids.

This clone was observed a single time. This chain connects TRBV19 to TRBJ1-1; 7 positions match TRBD1. V was pared by 5 bases and J by 3 bases, with 9 bases of the junction left unmatched. The germline gives CDR1 LNHDA, CDR2 SQIVND (reference sequence). This CDR3 is built from 15 residues. CDR3 sequence (DNA): TGTGCCAGTAGTCCACCTTGGACAGGAGACACTGAAGCTTTCTTT. Its protein is CASSPPWTGDTEAFF.

The V and J genes are TRBV7-2 and TRBJ1-5; tentative D call: TRBD1 (5 bases). V was cut by 1 base and J by 1 base, with 5 bases left in between. The CDR3 runs 14 residues. Germline assignment: CDR1 SGHTA and CDR2 FQGNSA. This CDR3 is CASSLEGSNQPQHF. The CDR3 DNA sequence: TGTGCCAGCAGCTTAGAGGGGAGCAATCAGCCCCAGCATTTT.

This chain joins TRBV4-1 and TRBJ2-1; TRBD1 aligns across 8 bases. CDR3 length: 15 residues. Unmatched junction bases numbered 6, after V lost 3 bases and J lost 5 bases. CDR1 MGHRA and CDR2 YSYEKL come from the germline V gene. CDR3 DNA: TGCGCCAGCAGCCAGGGACAGGAAAGTAACAATGAGCAGTTCTTC. This translates into CASSQGQESNNEQFF.

In DNA, the CDR3 is TGTGCCAGCAGCTCGGGACAGGGCTCTGGAAACACCATATATTTT. Protein sequence: CASSSGQGSGNTIYF. The chain joins TRBV9 to TRBJ1-3; 9 bases agree with TRBD1. J was trimmed by 0 bases and V by 4 bases; bases with no gene match: 2. Germline CDR1 and CDR2: SGDLS and YYNGEE. This CDR3 is built from 15 residues.

The chain carries TRBV7-9 and TRBJ1-5, with a weak D call TRBD1 (6 bases). V lost 5 bases to trimming and J lost 5 bases, with 19 bases between them. Per the germline V gene, CDR1 is SEHNR and CDR2 is FQNEAQ (reference sequence). The CDR3 is made up of 16 amino acids. CDR3 DNA sequence: TGTGCCAGCAGCCCCTCCAACACAGGGCCTGATCAGCCCCAGCATTTT. Its translation: CASSPSNTGPDQPQHF.

V usage is TRBV23-1 and J usage is TRBJ2-7; tentatively, D is TRBD2 (5 bases). TRBV23-1 counts as an open reading frame of uncertain function. This CDR3 contains 15 residues. The germline V and J ends were trimmed by 0 bases and 0 bases, with 9 bases remaining between them. CDR3 in amino acids: CASSQSGLNSYEQYF. As DNA, the CDR3 is TGCGCCAGCAGTCAATCTGGACTCAACTCCTACGAGCAGTACTTC.

V gene TRBV27 combines with J gene TRBJ2-5; possibly TRBD2 for D (6 bases). The germline V gene has CDR1 MNHEY and CDR2 SMNVEV (reference sequence). V dropped 0 bases and J dropped 7 bases, with 6 bases sitting between them. CDR3 length: 12 residues. The CDR3 DNA sequence: TGTGCCAGCAGTTTATCGGGGGGGACCCAGTACTTC. Its protein product is CASSLSGGTQYF.